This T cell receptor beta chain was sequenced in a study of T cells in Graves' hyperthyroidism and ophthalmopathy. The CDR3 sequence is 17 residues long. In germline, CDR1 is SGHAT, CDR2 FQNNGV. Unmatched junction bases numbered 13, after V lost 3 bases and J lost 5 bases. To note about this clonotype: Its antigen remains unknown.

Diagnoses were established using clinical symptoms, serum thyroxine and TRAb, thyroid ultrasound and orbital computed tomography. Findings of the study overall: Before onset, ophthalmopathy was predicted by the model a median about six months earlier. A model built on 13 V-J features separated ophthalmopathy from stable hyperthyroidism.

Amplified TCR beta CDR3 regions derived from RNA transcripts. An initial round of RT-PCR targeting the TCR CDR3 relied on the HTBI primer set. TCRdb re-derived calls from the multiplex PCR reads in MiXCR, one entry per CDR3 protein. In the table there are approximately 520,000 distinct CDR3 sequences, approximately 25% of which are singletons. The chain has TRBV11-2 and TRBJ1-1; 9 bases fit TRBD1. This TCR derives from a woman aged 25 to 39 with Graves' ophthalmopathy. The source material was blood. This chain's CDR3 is CASSLGTGSYWATEAFF. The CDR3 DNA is TGTGCCAGCAGCTTGGGGACAGGGTCTTACTGGGCTACTGAAGCTTTCTTT.